The 7 T cell receptor beta chains in this list originate from one sample, sequenced in a study of cytomegalovirus exposure and HLA in healthy donors (TCRdb year 2017). The library relied on the immunoSEQ multiplex PCR assay. For the multiplex PCR, a mixture combining 60 forward primers for TCR Vbeta segments and 13 reverse primers for TCR Jbeta segments was used. TCRdb took over this immuneACCESS table, retaining in-frame rearrangements with V and J assigned. Such tables are incomplete; in checked studies, under half of the missing clones stem from an unresolved V gene, and the remainder is unexplained. Counted in this sample were around 130,000 clones; almost 85% of them appeared once. Of the sample, 2.7% is held by the ten largest clones. The sequencing input was PBMCs. These receptors came from a boy aged 2 to 10 in good health and CMV-seronegative.

The chain carries TRBV5-6 and TRBJ1-6, with TRBD1 matching over 11 bases. This CDR3 comprises 15 residues. The ends lost 0 bases at V and 8 bases at J; junction bases unmatched: 1. The germline V gene encodes CDR1 SGHDT and CDR2 YYEEEE. The CDR3 DNA reads as TGTGCCAGCAGCTTGGGGACAGGGGGCTATTCACCCCTCCACTTT. Its translation is CASSLGTGGYSPLHF.

The rearrangement uses TRBV12-5 and TRBJ2-3; D call uncertain. The V end lost 3 bases, the J end lost 11 bases, and 9 bases lay between the germline ends. CDR1 and CDR2 (germline): LGHNT, FRNRAP. The CDR3 runs 11 residues. The CDR3 sequence: CASGFETEQYF. In nucleotides, the CDR3 is TGTGCTAGTGGTTTTGAGACTGAGCAGTATTTT.

This clone was detected once. The chain combines TRBV20-1 with TRBJ1-2; TRBD1 matches at 7 bases. This CDR3 comprises 11 residues. J lost 9 bases, V lost 4 bases, and 5 bases had no gene match. Germline V lookup: CDR1 DFQATT, CDR2 SNEGSKA (reference sequence). The CDR3 protein is CSAKSGGSYTF. The CDR3 DNA reads TGCAGTGCTAAGTCAGGGGGAAGCTACACCTTC.

CDR3 coding DNA: TGTGCCAGCAGCTCCCGGGACAGGGATGGCTACACCTTC. Protein: CASSSRDRDGYTF. The chain employs TRBV7-9 and TRBJ1-2, with 9 bases matching TRBD1. J gave up 6 bases and V 4 bases, and 3 bases lay outside the gene matches. The CDR3 length is 13 residues. CDR1 is SEHNR, CDR2 FQNEAQ, per germline (reference sequence).

The chain is built from TRBV11-3 and TRBJ2-1, with D possibly being TRBD2 (6 bases). Deletions cut 5 bases from V and 8 bases from J, with 25 bases between. Germline lookup yields CDR1 SGHNT and CDR2 YENEEA. The CDR3 extends over 17 amino acids. The CDR3, as DNA: TGTGCCAGCAGCGAAGGACGTGTCGCAAGGTGGGGGGATGAGCAGTTCTTC. As protein: CASSEGRVARWGDEQFF.

The CDR3, as DNA: TGTGCCAGCAGACCAATGGAGGGCCAGCCCCAGCATTTT. Protein sequence: CASRPMEGQPQHF. This chain connects TRBV6-5 to TRBJ1-5; D unresolved. V lost 6 bases to trimming and J lost 7 bases, with 13 bases between them. The CDR3 spans 13 residues. Germline V gives CDR1 MNHEY, CDR2 SVGAGI.

V gene TRBV18 combines with J gene TRBJ2-7; D is undetermined. CDR3 length equals 13 residues. The germline V gene has CDR1 KGHSH and CDR2 LQKENI. V was shortened by 4 bases and J by 1 base, with 8 bases between the two germline ends. The CDR3 spells CASSRTDSYEQYF. The CDR3 bases are TGTGCCAGCTCACGTACAGATTCCTACGAGCAGTACTTC.